This TCR beta chain was sequenced in a study of cytomegalovirus exposure and HLA in healthy donors. General study points: Later work associated 16,951 TCR beta sequences with HLA alleles at 0.05 false discovery rate.

Concerning this clone: Its antigen is unidentified.

CDR3 length equals 13 residues. CDR1 and CDR2 from the germline V gene are SEHNR and FQNEAQ (reference sequence). V lost 5 bases to trimming and J lost 7 bases, with 11 bases between them. The study ran its PCR with 60 Vbeta and 13 Jbeta primers. This table comes from immunoSEQ multiplex PCR, and its TCRdb copy is limited to in-frame clones, with some not included. The data show 35,000 to 40,000 clones, about 53% seen once. This TCR derives from a woman aged 40-49 years in good health and CMV-seropositive. Material: PBMCs. The chain has TRBV7-9 and TRBJ1-4; a possible D gene is TRBD1 (5 bases). The CDR3 DNA is TGTGCCAGCAGCCCAACCCAGGGTGAAAAACTGTTTTTT. This translates into CASSPTQGEKLFF.